The sequence of this T cell receptor (beta chain) was determined in a study of PD-1 blockade in classical Hodgkin lymphoma. Whole-study findings and limits: For complete responders, baseline diversity was comparable to that of newly diagnosed patients. TCR diversity at baseline was reported to be reduced in newly diagnosed patients relative to healthy donors.

Following autologous stem cell transplantation, relapse occurred in every patient, and exposure to brentuximab vedotin varied. Magnetic negative selection served to purify CD4+ T cells out of PBMCs that had been thawed. About this clone: Its specificity is unknown.

Repertoires were generated with immunoSEQ multiplex PCR, while TCRdb's copy carries only in-frame clones and drops some. The sample carries roughly 9,000 clones, 80% to 85% recorded once. Sequenced here: CD4+ T cells from blood, sampled at baseline. This receptor was identified in a human donor with classical Hodgkin lymphoma.

In nucleotides, the CDR3 is TGTGCCAGTAGTAAGCGGGGATCCTACGAGCAGTACTTC. Its translation is CASSKRGSYEQYF. V gene TRBV19 combines with J gene TRBJ2-7, with 7 bases fitting TRBD2. There are 13 residues in the CDR3. Germline V lookup: CDR1 LNHDA, CDR2 SQIVND (reference sequence). The ends lost 4 bases at V and 1 base at J; junction bases unmatched: 1. Based on the CDR3 plus reference TRBV19 and TRBJ2-7, the full variable domain is DGGITQSPKYLFRKEGQNVTLSCEQNLNHDAMYWYRQDPGQGLRLIYYSQIVNDFQKGDIAEGYSVSREKKESFPLTVTSAQKNPTAFYLCASSKRGSYEQYFGPGTRLTVT.